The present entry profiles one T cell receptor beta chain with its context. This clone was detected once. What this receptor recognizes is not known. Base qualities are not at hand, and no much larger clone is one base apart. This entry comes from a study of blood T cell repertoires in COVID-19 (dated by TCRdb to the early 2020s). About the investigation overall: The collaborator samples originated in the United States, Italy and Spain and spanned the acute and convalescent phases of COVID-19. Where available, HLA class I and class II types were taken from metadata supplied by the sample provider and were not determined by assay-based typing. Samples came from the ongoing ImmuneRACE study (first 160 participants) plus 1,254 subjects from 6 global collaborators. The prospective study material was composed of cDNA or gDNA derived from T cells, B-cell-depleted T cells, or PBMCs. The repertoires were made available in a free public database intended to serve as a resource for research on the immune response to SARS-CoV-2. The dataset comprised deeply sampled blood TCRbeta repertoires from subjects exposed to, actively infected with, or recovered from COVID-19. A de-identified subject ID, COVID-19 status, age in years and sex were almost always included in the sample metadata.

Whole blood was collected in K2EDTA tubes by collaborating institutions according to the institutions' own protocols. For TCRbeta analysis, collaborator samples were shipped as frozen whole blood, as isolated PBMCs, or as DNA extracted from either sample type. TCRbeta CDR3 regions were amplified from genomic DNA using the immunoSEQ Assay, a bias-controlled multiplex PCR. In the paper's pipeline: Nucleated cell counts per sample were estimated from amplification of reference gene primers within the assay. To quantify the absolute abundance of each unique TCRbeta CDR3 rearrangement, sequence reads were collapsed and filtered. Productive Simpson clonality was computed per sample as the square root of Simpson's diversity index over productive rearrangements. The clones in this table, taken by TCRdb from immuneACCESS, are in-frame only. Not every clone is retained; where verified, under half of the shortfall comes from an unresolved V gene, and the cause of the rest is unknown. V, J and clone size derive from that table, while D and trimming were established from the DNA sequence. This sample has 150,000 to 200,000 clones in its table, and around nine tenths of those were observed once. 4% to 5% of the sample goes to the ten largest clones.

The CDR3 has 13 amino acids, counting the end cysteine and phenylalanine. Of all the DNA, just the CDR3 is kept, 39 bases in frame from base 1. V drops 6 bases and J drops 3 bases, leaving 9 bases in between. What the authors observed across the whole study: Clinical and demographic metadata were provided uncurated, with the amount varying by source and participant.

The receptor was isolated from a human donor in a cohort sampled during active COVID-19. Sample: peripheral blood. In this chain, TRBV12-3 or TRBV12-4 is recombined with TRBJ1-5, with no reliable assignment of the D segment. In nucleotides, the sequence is TGTGCCAGCAGCTCGAGGAACAATCAGCCCCAGCATTTT. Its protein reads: CASSSRNNQPQHF.